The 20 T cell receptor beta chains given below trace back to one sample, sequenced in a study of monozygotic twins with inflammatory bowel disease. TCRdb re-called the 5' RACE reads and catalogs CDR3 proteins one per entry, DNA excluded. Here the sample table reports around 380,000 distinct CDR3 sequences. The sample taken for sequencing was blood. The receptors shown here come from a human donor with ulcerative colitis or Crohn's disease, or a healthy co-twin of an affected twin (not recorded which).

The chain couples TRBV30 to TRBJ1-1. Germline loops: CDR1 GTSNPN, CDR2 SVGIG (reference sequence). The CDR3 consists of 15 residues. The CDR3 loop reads CAWSLLGTLNTEAFF.

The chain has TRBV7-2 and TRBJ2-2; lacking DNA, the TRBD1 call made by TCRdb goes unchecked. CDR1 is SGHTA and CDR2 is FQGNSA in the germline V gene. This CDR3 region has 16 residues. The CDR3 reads CASSLAGQGTGGELFF. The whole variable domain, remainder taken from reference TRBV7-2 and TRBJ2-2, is GAGVSQSPSNKVTEKGKDVELRCDPISGHTALYWYRQSLGQGLEFLIYFQGNSAPDKSGLPSDRFSAERTGGSVSTLTIQRTQQEDSAVYLCASSLAGQGTGGELFFGEGSRLTVL.

This chain's CDR3 is CASSRPGEAFF. The chain joins TRBV28 to TRBJ1-1. The CDR3 is 11 amino acids. Per the germline V gene, CDR1 is MDHEN and CDR2 is SYDVKM.

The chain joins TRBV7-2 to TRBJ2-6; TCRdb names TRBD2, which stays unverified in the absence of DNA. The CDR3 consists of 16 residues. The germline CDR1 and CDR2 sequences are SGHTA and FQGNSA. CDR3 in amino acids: CASSMDSPSGANVLTF.

The CDR3 sequence: CASSHASGSHNEQFF. The rearrangement joins TRBV7-6 to TRBJ2-1; TCRdb calls TRBD2, which cannot be checked without DNA. Germline lookup yields CDR1 SGHVS and CDR2 FNYEAQ. CDR3 length: 15 residues. The whole variable domain, filled in from reference TRBV7-6 and TRBJ2-1, reads GAGVSQSPRYKVTKRGQDVALRCDPISGHVSLYWYRQALGQGPEFLTYFNYEAQQDKSGLPNDRFSAERPEGSISTLTIQRTEQRDSAMYRCASSHASGSHNEQFFGPGTRLTVL.

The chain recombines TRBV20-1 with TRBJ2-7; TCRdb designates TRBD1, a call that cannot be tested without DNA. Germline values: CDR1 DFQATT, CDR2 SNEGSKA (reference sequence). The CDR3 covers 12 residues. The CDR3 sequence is CSASGTPYEQYF.

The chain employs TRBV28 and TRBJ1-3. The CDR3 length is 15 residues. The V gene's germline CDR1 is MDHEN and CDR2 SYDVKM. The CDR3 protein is CASSSSSFSGNTIYF.

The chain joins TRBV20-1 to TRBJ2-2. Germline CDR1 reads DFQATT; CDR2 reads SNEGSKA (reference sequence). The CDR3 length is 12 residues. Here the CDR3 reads CSASRNTGELFF.

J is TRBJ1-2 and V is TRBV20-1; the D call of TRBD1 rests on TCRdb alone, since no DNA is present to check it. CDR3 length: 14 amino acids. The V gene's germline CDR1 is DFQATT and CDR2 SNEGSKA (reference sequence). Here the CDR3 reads CSARPGTAKYGYTF.

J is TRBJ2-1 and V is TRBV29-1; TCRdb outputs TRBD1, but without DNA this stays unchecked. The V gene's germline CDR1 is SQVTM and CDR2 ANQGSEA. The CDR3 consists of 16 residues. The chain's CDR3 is CSVELMSAAGPNEQFF.

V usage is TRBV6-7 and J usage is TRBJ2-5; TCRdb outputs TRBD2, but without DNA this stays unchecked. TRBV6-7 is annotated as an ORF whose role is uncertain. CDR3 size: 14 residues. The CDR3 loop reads CASSRSGNWETQYF.

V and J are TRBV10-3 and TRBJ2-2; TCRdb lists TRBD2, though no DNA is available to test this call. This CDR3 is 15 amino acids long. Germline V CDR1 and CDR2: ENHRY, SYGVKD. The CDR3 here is CAISVSGTTNGELFF.

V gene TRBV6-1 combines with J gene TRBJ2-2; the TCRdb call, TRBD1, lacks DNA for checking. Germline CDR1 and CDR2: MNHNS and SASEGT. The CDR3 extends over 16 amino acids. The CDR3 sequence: CASRSFGGRGTGELFF.

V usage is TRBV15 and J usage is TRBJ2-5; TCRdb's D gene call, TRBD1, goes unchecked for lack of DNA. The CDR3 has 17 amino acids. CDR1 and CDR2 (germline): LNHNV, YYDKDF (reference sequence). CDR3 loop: CATSRVGAGAFQETQYF.

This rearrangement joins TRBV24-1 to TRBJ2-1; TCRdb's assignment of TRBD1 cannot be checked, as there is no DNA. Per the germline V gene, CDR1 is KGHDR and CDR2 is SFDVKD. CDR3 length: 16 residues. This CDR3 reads CATSDWGGVSYNEQFF.

The CDR3 sequence is CASSHRSGDTEAFF. V gene TRBV18 combines with J gene TRBJ1-1; TCRdb outputs TRBD1, but without DNA this stays unchecked. Germline V lookup: CDR1 KGHSH, CDR2 LQKENI. The CDR3 sequence is 14 residues long.

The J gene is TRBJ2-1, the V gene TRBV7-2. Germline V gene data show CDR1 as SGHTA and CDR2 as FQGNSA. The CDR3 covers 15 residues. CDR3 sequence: CASSTVGGTYNEQFF.

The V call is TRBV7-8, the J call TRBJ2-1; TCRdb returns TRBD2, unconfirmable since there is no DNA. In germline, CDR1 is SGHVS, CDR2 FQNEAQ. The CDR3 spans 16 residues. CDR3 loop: CASSFAIAGGPYEQFF.

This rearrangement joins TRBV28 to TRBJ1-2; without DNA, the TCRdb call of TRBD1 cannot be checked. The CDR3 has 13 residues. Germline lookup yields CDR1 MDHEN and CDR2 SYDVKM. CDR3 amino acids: CASSSQVSYGYTF.

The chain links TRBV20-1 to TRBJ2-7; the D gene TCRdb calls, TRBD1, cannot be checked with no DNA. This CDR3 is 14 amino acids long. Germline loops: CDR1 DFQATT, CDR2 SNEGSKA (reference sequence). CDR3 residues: CSARPGDSFDEQYF.